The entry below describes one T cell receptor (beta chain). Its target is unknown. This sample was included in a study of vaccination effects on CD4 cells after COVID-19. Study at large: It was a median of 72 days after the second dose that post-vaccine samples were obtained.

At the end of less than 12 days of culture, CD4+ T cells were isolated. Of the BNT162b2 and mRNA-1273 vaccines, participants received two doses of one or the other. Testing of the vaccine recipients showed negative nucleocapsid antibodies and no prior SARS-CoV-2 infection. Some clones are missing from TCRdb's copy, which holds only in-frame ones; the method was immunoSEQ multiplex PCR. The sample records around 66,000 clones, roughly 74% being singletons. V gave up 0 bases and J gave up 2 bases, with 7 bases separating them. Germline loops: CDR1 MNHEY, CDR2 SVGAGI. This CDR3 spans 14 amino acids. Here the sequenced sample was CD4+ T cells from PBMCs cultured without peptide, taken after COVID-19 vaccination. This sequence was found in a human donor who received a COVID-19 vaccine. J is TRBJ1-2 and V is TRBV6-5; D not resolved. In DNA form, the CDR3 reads TGTGCCAGCAGTTACTCGGGAGGGAACTATGGCTACACCTTC. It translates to CASSYSGGNYGYTF.